What follows are 14 T cell receptor beta chains derived from one specimen sequenced in a study of blood T cell repertoires in COVID-19 (TCRdb year 2020). Library preparation employed the immunoSEQ multiplex PCR assay. TCRdb carries this immuneACCESS record with in-frame sequences only. Its versions omit some clonotypes, under half of them owing to an unresolved V gene in the studies checked, with the rest unexplained. Present in this sample are approximately 220,000 clones, roughly 80% of which were seen just once. Clones ranked in the top ten supply 8.5% to 12% of the sample. Sequenced input: peripheral blood. The receptors here all came from a woman over 75 with acute or convalescent COVID-19.

The J gene is TRBJ1-4, the V gene TRBV5-4; 8 nucleotides line up with TRBD1. Unmatched junction bases numbered 1, after V lost 3 bases and J lost 3 bases. The CDR3 length is 14 residues. Germline V gives CDR1 SGHNT, CDR2 YYREEE (reference sequence). The CDR3 nucleotides read TGTGCCAGCAGCTCGACAGGGGCTAATGAAAAACTGTTTTTT. It translates to CASSSTGANEKLFF.

V usage is TRBV6-2 or TRBV6-3 and J usage is TRBJ2-3, with 11 bases that match TRBD2. The CDR3 covers 16 residues. Germline lookup yields CDR1 MNHEY and CDR2 SVGEGT. V was clipped by 4 bases and J by 0 bases; unmatched bases: 3. DNA for the CDR3: TGTGCCAGCAGTTCTCGGACTAGCGGGAGCACAGATACGCAGTATTTT. It specifies CASSSRTSGSTDTQYF.

The chain joins TRBV7-9 to TRBJ2-7; D is perhaps TRBD1 (5 bases). CDR1 is SEHNR and CDR2 is FQNEAQ in the germline V gene (reference sequence). The CDR3 is 14 residues long. The V end lost 5 bases, the J end lost 10 bases, and 21 bases lay between the germline ends. The CDR3 here is CASSPSTGTFLQYF. The CDR3, as DNA: TGTGCCAGCAGCCCCTCTACAGGTACTTTTCTTCAGTACTTC.

This sequence joins TRBV5-5 and TRBJ2-7, with a tentative D call TRBD2 (6 bases). The CDR3 loop spans 15 amino acids. With 4 bases removed from V and 5 bases from J, the gap between germline ends came to 19 bases. CDR1 and CDR2 from the germline V gene are SGHKS and YYEKEE (reference sequence). CDR3 amino acids: CASSRPVGLEDEQYF. CDR3 coding DNA: TGTGCCAGCAGCCGCCCGGTGGGACTTGAGGACGAGCAGTACTTC.

This clone appeared once. The rearrangement uses TRBV5-8 and TRBJ2-3; tentatively, D is TRBD2 (5 bases). The CDR3 sequence is 15 residues long. Trimming left V 4 bases short and J 4 bases short, with 16 bases between. Germline CDR1 and CDR2: SGHTS and YDEGEE. The CDR3 loop reads CASSRSVGSPDTQYF. The CDR3, as DNA: TGTGCCAGCAGCCGATCCGTGGGGAGCCCAGATACGCAGTATTTT.

CDR3: CASSLSSGRDTQYF. The CDR3 nucleotides are TGTGCCAGCAGCTTAAGCAGCGGGAGGGATACGCAGTATTTT. V is TRBV11-2 and J is TRBJ2-3, with 9 nucleotides matching TRBD2. The CDR3 has 14 amino acids. The germline gives CDR1 SGHAT, CDR2 FQNNGV. V gave up 2 bases and J gave up 6 bases; unmatched junction bases: 3.

The genes are TRBV7-2 and TRBJ1-2; D is perhaps TRBD1 (6 bases). Trimming removed 6 bases from V and 6 bases from J, with 17 bases in between. Germline loops: CDR1 SGHTA, CDR2 FQGNSA. The CDR3 is 14 residues long. Here the CDR3 reads CASRIRTADDGYTF. CDR3 nucleotide sequence: TGTGCCAGCAGGATTCGGACAGCCGACGATGGCTACACCTTC.

J is TRBJ2-3 and V is TRBV18; D remains unclear. V dropped 3 bases and J dropped 3 bases, with 4 bases sitting between them. The germline V gene encodes CDR1 KGHSH and CDR2 LQKENI. This CDR3 region has 12 residues. CDR3: CASSPATDTQYF. The CDR3, as DNA: TGTGCCAGCTCACCTGCGACAGATACGCAGTATTTT.

V gene TRBV24-1 combines with J gene TRBJ1-2; 7 nucleotides align to TRBD1. The junction had 4 bases not matched to a gene; V was cut back by 6 bases and J by 4 bases. There are 13 residues in the CDR3. Germline lookup yields CDR1 KGHDR and CDR2 SFDVKD. The CDR3 reads CATSRGLGYGYTF. DNA of the CDR3: TGTGCCACCAGTAGGGGGCTCGGCTATGGCTACACCTTC.

The genes are TRBV6-6 and TRBJ1-5; 10 bases map to TRBD1. The CDR3 extends over 14 amino acids. With 5 bases clipped from V and 6 bases from J, the junction kept 4 bases outside the gene matches. Germline CDR1 reads MNHNY; CDR2 reads SVGAGI (reference sequence). Here the CDR3 DNA reads TGTGCCAGCAGTACCGGGACAGGGGTTCAGCCCCAGCATTTT. It translates to CASSTGTGVQPQHF.

This sequence joins TRBV3-1 (or the pseudogene TRBV3-2) and TRBJ1-4; TRBD1 matches at 9 bases. V lost 0 bases, J lost 7 bases, and 12 bases stayed unmatched. Germline-derived CDR1 and CDR2 are LGHDT and YNNKEL (reference sequence). CDR3 length: 18 amino acids. CDR3 region: CASSQEIGTGILSEKLFF. In DNA, the CDR3 is TGTGCCAGCAGCCAAGAAATAGGGACAGGGATTTTAAGTGAAAAACTGTTTTTT.

The chain couples TRBV7-2 to TRBJ1-5; no reliable D call. Trimming took off 6 bases at V and 2 bases at J, with 8 bases between the two ends. The CDR3 is 13 amino acids. Germline V gene sequence: CDR1 SGHTA, CDR2 FQGNSA. CDR3 DNA sequence: TGTGCCAGCAGTTACGGGGGCAATCAGCCCCAGCATTTT. Protein product: CASSYGGNQPQHF.

The rearrangement joins TRBV6-2 or TRBV6-3 to TRBJ2-3; TRBD2 agrees at 12 bases. V trimming: 5 bases; J trimming: 3 bases; junction bases outside the gene matches: 6. Germline V lookup: CDR1 MNHEY, CDR2 SVGEGT. This CDR3 contains 16 residues. The CDR3 DNA reads as TGTGCCAGCAGTCGACTAGCGGGGGTGGAGACAGATACGCAGTATTTT. It specifies CASSRLAGVETDTQYF.

The chain links TRBV5-8 to TRBJ1-1, with D possibly TRBD1 on 6 matching bases. This CDR3 contains 11 residues. The V end was cut by 2 bases, the J end by 8 bases, with 7 bases between. Germline V lookup: CDR1 SGHTS, CDR2 YDEGEE. CDR3 sequence reads: CASSFTGEAFF. DNA of the CDR3: TGTGCCAGCAGCTTCACAGGGGAAGCTTTCTTT.